A single sample gave rise to the 15 T cell receptor beta chains below, sequenced in a study of PD-1 blockade in classical Hodgkin lymphoma. With no exception, relapse followed autologous stem cell transplantation in all patients, and brentuximab vedotin exposure varied. The repertoire was sequenced with immunoSEQ multiplex PCR; TCRdb's copy has only in-frame clones and lacks some. The table has roughly 92,000 clones, about nine tenths seen once. Sequenced material: peripheral blood mononuclear cells (PBMCs), taken at baseline. The receptors here all came from a human donor with classical Hodgkin lymphoma.

The chain joins TRBV11-2 to TRBJ2-3, with 12 bases aligning to TRBD2. Germline V gene sequence: CDR1 SGHAT, CDR2 FQNNGV. The trim removed 0 bases at V and 5 bases at J, leaving 9 bases unmatched. The CDR3 extends over 18 amino acids. The DNA of the CDR3 is TGTGCCAGCAGCTTAGATGGTCTAGCGGGAGGGCCGCGAGATACGCAGTATTTT. It encodes CASSLDGLAGGPRDTQYF.

This chain connects TRBV7-3 to TRBJ2-2; no reliable D call. V was trimmed by 7 bases and J by 5 bases, leaving 11 bases between them. Germline CDR1 and CDR2: SGHTA and FQGTGA. The CDR3 has 13 residues. For the CDR3, the DNA is TGTGCCAGCACCCCCGGAAGGACCGGGGAGCTGTTTTTT. Translating gives CASTPGRTGELFF.

This sequence joins TRBV19 and TRBJ1-2; D possibly corresponds to TRBD1 (5 bases). CDR3 size: 14 residues. V was cut by 3 bases and J by 4 bases, with 12 bases left in between. Germline V gene data show CDR1 as LNHDA and CDR2 as SQIVND (reference sequence). The CDR3 is CASSMIGATYGYTF. The CDR3 DNA follows: TGTGCCAGTAGTATGATAGGGGCGACCTATGGCTACACCTTC.

The chain couples TRBV7-9 to TRBJ2-7; D is undetermined. This CDR3 is 13 amino acids long. Germline lookup yields CDR1 SEHNR and CDR2 FQNEAQ (reference sequence). With 5 bases removed from V and 1 base from J, the gap between germline ends came to 9 bases. The CDR3 sequence: CASSHRVSYEQYF. In DNA, the CDR3 is TGTGCCAGCAGCCACCGAGTATCCTACGAGCAGTACTTC.

A few counts support this clone. The CDR3, as DNA: TGTGCCAGCAGACAAGGGTACACTGAAGCTTTCTTT. It translates to CASRQGYTEAFF. The gene calls are TRBV6-1 and TRBJ1-1; D is ambiguous. The CDR3 has 12 amino acids. From germline, CDR1 is MNHNS and CDR2 SASEGT. Trimming pared 6 bases from V and 3 bases from J, leaving 8 bases between.

V and J are TRBV18 and TRBJ2-5; 7 bases agree with TRBD1. Germline assignment: CDR1 KGHSH and CDR2 LQKENI. This CDR3 contains 15 residues. The ends lost 6 bases at V and 5 bases at J; junction bases unmatched: 12. Written as DNA, the CDR3 is TGTGCCAGCTCTCTGACGACAGGGTCGGGGGAGACCCAGTACTTC. Protein: CASSLTTGSGETQYF.

The chain recombines TRBV7-9 with TRBJ2-7; TRBD2 might be the D (6 bases). This CDR3 region has 14 residues. Germline loops: CDR1 SEHNR, CDR2 FQNEAQ (reference sequence). Trimming took 7 bases from V and 1 from J, leaving 14 bases between them. CDR3 DNA sequence: TGTGCCAGCACCCTAGGGACTCGTTCCTACGAGCAGTACTTC. It codes for CASTLGTRSYEQYF.

The rearrangement uses TRBV9 and TRBJ1-2; possible D gene TRBD1, 5 bases. Germline V gene data show CDR1 as SGDLS and CDR2 as YYNGEE. V was pared by 0 bases and J by 8 bases, with 14 bases between. This CDR3 spans 14 amino acids. The CDR3 region has the DNA TGTGCCAGCAGCGTAGCGGGGGGACCGCAGGGCTACACCTTC. Amino acids: CASSVAGGPQGYTF.

The V call is TRBV28, the J call TRBJ1-4; D is perhaps TRBD1 (5 bases). The CDR3 totals 13 residues. Trimming shortened V by 4 bases and J by 8 bases, and 11 bases separated the two germline ends. Germline lookup yields CDR1 MDHEN and CDR2 SYDVKM. The chain's CDR3 is CASSWGIGEKLFF. CDR3 bases: TGTGCCAGCAGTTGGGGGATTGGGGAAAAACTGTTTTTT.

The chain carries TRBV5-6 and TRBJ2-5, with D perhaps TRBD1 or TRBD2 (5 bases each). V was clipped by 4 bases and J by 5 bases, with 24 bases between them. This CDR3 comprises 17 residues. Germline assignment: CDR1 SGHDT and CDR2 YYEEEE. The CDR3 region has the DNA TGTGCCAGCAGCCCTAGTTCAATGACAGCCGAGGGGGAGACCCAGTACTTC. Translation: CASSPSSMTAEGETQYF.

This chain links TRBV29-1 with TRBJ2-7; possibly TRBD1 or TRBD2 for D (6 bases each). V was pared by 5 bases and J by 2 bases, with 13 bases between. The germline CDR1 and CDR2 sequences are SQVTM and ANQGSEA. The CDR3 is 13 residues long. The CDR3 bases are TGCAGCGTTCGGGGGCCCTACACCTACGAGCAGTACTTC. Its protein is CSVRGPYTYEQYF.

The V call is TRBV29-1, the J call TRBJ1-6; TRBD1 aligns across 9 bases. This CDR3 comprises 15 residues. The V gene's germline CDR1 is SQVTM and CDR2 ANQGSEA. V gave up 3 bases and J gave up 10 bases; unmatched junction bases: 10. The CDR3 DNA is TGCAGCGTTGACGCCCCGGGACAGGGAGGGTCACCCCTCCACTTT. It is translated as CSVDAPGQGGSPLHF.

The gene calls are TRBV7-9 and TRBJ1-5, with D perhaps TRBD1 (6 bases). Deletions cut 0 bases from V and 7 bases from J, with 10 bases between. Germline lookup yields CDR1 SEHNR and CDR2 FQNEAQ (reference sequence). The CDR3 spans 14 residues. CDR3: CASSLAGGLQPQHF. The CDR3 DNA sequence: TGTGCCAGCAGCTTAGCTGGGGGGCTACAGCCCCAGCATTTT. Full variable domain (remainder filled in from reference TRBV7-9 and TRBJ1-5): DTGVSQNPRHKITKRGQNVTFRCDPISEHNRLYWYRQTLGQGPEFLTYFQNEAQLEKSRLLSDRFSAERPKGSFSTLEIQRTEQGDSAMYLCASSLAGGLQPQHFGDGTRLSIL.

The V call is TRBV5-1, the J call TRBJ2-1; TRBD2 agrees at 9 bases. This CDR3 is 16 amino acids long. V lost 0 bases and J lost 4; bases outside the gene matches: 5. The germline V gene encodes CDR1 SGHRS and CDR2 YFSETQ. The CDR3 protein is CASSLGPSGTYNEQFF. CDR3 DNA: TGCGCCAGCAGCTTGGGGCCTAGCGGGACTTACAATGAGCAGTTCTTC. Complete variable domain (other parts from reference TRBV5-1 and TRBJ2-1): KAGVTQTPRYLIKTRGQQVTLSCSPISGHRSVSWYQQTPGQGLQFLFEYFSETQRNKGNFPGRFSGRQFSNSRSEMNVSTLELGDSALYLCASSLGPSGTYNEQFFGPGTRLTVL.

This sequence joins TRBV27 and TRBJ2-2; 9 nucleotides agree with TRBD2. Germline values: CDR1 MNHEY, CDR2 SMNVEV (reference sequence). The CDR3 consists of 14 residues. After removal of 9 bases from V and 2 bases from J, the junction contained 4 bases not matched to a gene. CDR3 protein: CASNSGGNTGELFF. The CDR3 DNA reads as TGTGCCAGTAATAGCGGGGGTAACACCGGGGAGCTGTTTTTT.